A selection of T cell receptor beta chains follows, all from one sample in a study of shared clonotypes between healthy human individuals. This table comes from immunoSEQ multiplex PCR, and its TCRdb copy is limited to in-frame clones, with some not included. Here the sample spans more than 2 million clones, about 95% being singletons. Sequenced material: naive CD8+ T cells sorted from blood. The receptors were sampled from a young man in good health. Each CDR3 is given with its conserved first and last residue. The order of the fields is V gene, CDR3 protein.

>TRBV28
CASSLSGRESSTDTQYF
>TRBV7-2
CASSLNYPGIPGNTIYF
>TRBV4-3
CASSPDYFTGTTDYEQYF
>TRBV7-2
CASSLWDSGTYEQYF
>TRBV10-1
CASSEFRLVYRNEQFF
>TRBV9
CASSGNTIYF
>TRBV6-1
CASKPRGPSYEQYF
>TRBV4-3
CASSQDRTGVVTGELFF
>TRBV11-2
CASSWGLYTGELFF
>TRBV7-6
CASSLAWTGSQETQYF
>TRBV4-3
CASSPWVAGGGGNEQFF
>TRBV5-4
CASSFLSGRANEQYF
>TRBV5-1
CASSFGTSGLYEQYF
>TRBV2
CAGSSSGSDSYEQYF
>TRBV2
CASSAIGEGNQETQYF
>TRBV10-3
CAINAERTYEQYF
>TRBV4-3
CASSQDGLAEYTGELFF
>TRBV6-1
CASSDRQERFGDEQYF